This T cell receptor beta chain was retrieved from a study of shared clonotypes between healthy human individuals. Study-wide context: Donors consisted of two women and a few men between 18 and 49.

As regards this clone: Its antigen is undetermined.

Only in-frame clones appear in the TCRdb table, and some are missing; sequencing was by immunoSEQ multiplex PCR. The sample records over 950,000 clones, about 80% being singletons. Findings and caveats of the study: Non-shared clonotypes were found to have lower generation probabilities than the clonotypes that were shared by all four of the sorted-subset donors. In having few donors, the study represented limited genetic and exposure-history diversity.

The CDR3 consists of 14 residues. V lost 0 bases, J lost 3 bases, and 9 bases lay in between. The germline V gene encodes CDR1 LGHNA and CDR2 YNFKEQ. The authors divided CD4+ cells into CD45RA+ naive and CD45RA-negative memory subsets. The clonotype comes from a man aged 18 to 29 in good health. Some clones in this sample may be carry-over from other donors' samples. V gene TRBV4-2 combines with J gene TRBJ2-7; D not resolved. The sample comprised memory CD4+ T cells from PBMCs. Documented subset: CD45RA-negative fraction. CDR3 residues: CASSQDAGHYEQYF. In DNA, the CDR3 is TGTGCCAGCAGCCAAGATGCCGGCCACTACGAGCAGTACTTC.